The T cell receptor beta chain under discussion was sequenced for a study of T cells in Graves' hyperthyroidism and ophthalmopathy (dated by TCRdb to the late 2010s). Turning to the overall study: Peripheral blood was collected at initial diagnosis, before any treatment. TCR V-J signatures able to tell the groups apart were searched for in a discovery cohort of 90 to 100 patients, of whom under 45 had Graves' ophthalmopathy and under 65 had stable Graves' hyperthyroidism. Prospective prediction of ophthalmopathy was tested in an independent validation cohort of fewer than 20 hyperthyroidism patients and some 17 patients who later progressed to ophthalmopathy. The roughly 91 discovery patients were randomly divided into training and test sets at a 7:3 ratio. Thyroid tissue and blood T-cell repertoires from several Graves' hyperthyroidism patients were also compared in the study. After sampling, hyperthyroidism patients received methimazole starting at 30 mg daily, and ophthalmopathy patients received high-dose intravenous methylprednisolone. TCR Vbeta CDR3 sequencing of some 140 peripheral blood samples (over 40 ophthalmopathy, approximately 80 hyperthyroidism and roughly 17 progressor patients) is reported in the paper. Broad study findings and their caveats: Most expanded thyroid clonotypes (frequency above 0.001) were also found in blood, which suggests that blood repertoires may mirror thyroid immune responses. A model built on a 13 V-J signature distinguished ophthalmopathy from stable hyperthyroidism, reaching roughly 88% sensitivity and 81% to 83% specificity in cross-validation and 80%/75% in testing. No statistical method was used to fix the sample size in advance, and group allocation was not hidden from the investigators. In validation, progression to ophthalmopathy was predicted by the model with almost 71% sensitivity and roughly 76% specificity, a median of about 6.8 months before onset.

Amplification of TCR beta CDR3 regions was carried out from RNA transcripts. The first round of RT-PCR for the TCR CDR3 was performed with the HTBI primer set and the Qiagen OneStep RT-PCR kit. A second multiplex PCR round built the libraries, followed by size selection and purification. Paired-end sequencing of the libraries was performed with 100 bp reads on an Illumina HiSeq2000. The paper's processing steps were these. SOAPnuke was used to process the raw data, throwing out any read that contained adapters or uncalled bases, had a mean Phred below 15, or lacked an exact constant-primer or identifier match. High-quality paired reads were merged with COPE v1.2.5, and unique nucleotide sequences were defined as clonotypes. MiTCR v1.1 was used to align clonotypes to the IMGT TRBV, TRBD and TRBJ reference segments. Only V-J combinations with frequency above 0.0001, covering 99% to 99.2% of repertoires, were analysed. A TCS score was defined as the ratio of F50 (clonal expansion) to E x V (chaos), with BLOSUM62-based TCRdist applied between CDR3 peptides within each V-J. Welch's t-statistics and random forest reduced roughly 540 V-J features to about 13, which were used in a naive Bayes classifier (R e1071). TCRdb passed the public sequencing reads through fastp at Q25 and MiXCR, retaining productive beta sequences. Entries that share a CDR3 protein sequence are merged under the most common genes and DNA. It is TCRdb's table, rather than the study itself, that gives the V and J calls and clone size. Recorded for this sample are under 300,000 distinct CDR3 sequences; roughly 15% of them occurred a single time. Roughly 31% of the sample is held by the ten biggest clonotypes.

The V end loses 10 bases and the J end loses 1 base, and a stretch of 24 bases separates them. The germline V gene sets CDR1 to SNHLY and CDR2 to FYNNEI. The CDR3 starts with the cysteine, ends with the phenylalanine, and has 17 residues. Just CDR3 DNA is preserved here, 51 bases in frame from base 1. The sample holds many counts of this clonotype. Its binding antigen is unknown. Base quality data are lacking; no much larger clone is found one base away. The hyperthyroidism patients were between 18 and 65 years old and newly diagnosed, with a disease duration of less than 2 months. Any patient with an uncontrolled infection, another autoimmune disease, pregnancy or lactation was excluded. Diagnoses relied on clinical symptoms, serum thyroxine and TRAb, thyroid ultrasound and orbital computed tomography. For progressor patients, blood was drawn at the first diagnosis of hyperthyroidism, before any ophthalmopathy symptoms had appeared. PBMCs were separated from approximately 10 ml of fresh peripheral blood using Ficoll-Paque density gradient centrifugation. Patients classed as progressors first received a Graves' hyperthyroidism diagnosis and then went on to develop ophthalmopathy during follow-up. Trizol reagent was used to extract total RNA, and RNA quality was then checked on an Agilent 2100 Bioanalyzer.

The sequence was collected from a woman aged 45-65 years with Graves' hyperthyroidism that later progressed to Graves' ophthalmopathy. Sequencing input: blood. The receptor chain draws on TRBV2 and TRBJ2-3; the D gene lacks a confident call. The base sequence is TGTGCCAACTCCGACCCCCGGAGCTCCAGTCGCACAGATACGCAGTATTTT. It encodes CANSDPRSSSRTDTQYF.